The sequence of this T cell receptor beta chain was determined in a study of regulatory T cells in long-lasting Graves disease. This clonotype occurred a few times. The J segment lost 2 bases and the V segment lost 4 bases, leaving 8 bases of the junction unmatched. Germline V lookup: CDR1 SGHTA, CDR2 FQGNSA. The CDR3 totals 16 residues. According to the study, TCR beta libraries were built with iRepertoire HTBI primers and CDR3-region Arm-PCR. TCRdb reprocessed the multiplex PCR reads via MiXCR and lists one record per CDR3 protein. The profile covers roughly 420,000 distinct CDR3 sequences, with roughly 15% appearing a single time and approximately 22% taken by the ten largest. Time point denoted: newly diagnosed GD, antithyroid drugs for less than 3 months. PBMCs were the source of the RNA used for TCR sequencing. Nine milliliters of peripheral blood went into EDTA tubes. These data also formed part of another study, on T cells in Graves' hyperthyroidism and ophthalmopathy. From that report: An initial round of RT-PCR targeting the TCR CDR3 relied on the HTBI primer set.

The sequence was collected from a woman younger than 30 with Graves disease. This material consisted of peripheral blood mononuclear cells (PBMCs), taken at new diagnosis, from a patient treated with antithyroid drugs. V is TRBV7-2 and J is TRBJ1-3; 7 bases match TRBD1. The CDR3 DNA is TGTGCCAGCAGCTCGCAGGGACAGCCTCCTGGAAACACCATATATTTT. Its translation: CASSSQGQPPGNTIYF.